This T cell receptor beta chain was retrieved from a study of blood T cell repertoires in COVID-19. Study context: Sites in the United States, Italy and Spain provided acute and convalescent COVID-19 samples.

Clinical history reported by participants formed the basis on which cohorts were assigned. CDR1 is SGHRS, CDR2 YFSETQ, per germline. J gave up 10 bases and V 3 bases, and 14 bases lay outside the gene matches. The CDR3 has 17 residues. In the authors' methods: The authors estimated nucleated cell counts from reference gene primer amplification. Clones were sequenced by immunoSEQ multiplex PCR, and TCRdb holds only the in-frame ones, with some missing. The V and J calls and clone size were taken over from that table, and D and trimming were inferred from the DNA. The sample has 300,000 to 450,000 clones, around 87% seen once.

Sequencing was carried out using PBMCs or T cells enriched from blood (not recorded which). This rearrangement joins TRBV5-1 to TRBJ1-6; 9 nucleotides align to TRBD1. This receptor was taken from a man aged 25-40 years who had recovered from COVID-19. Here the CDR3 DNA reads TGCGCCAGCAGCTGGGTCACCACCGGGACAGGGAGATCACCCCTCCACTTT. Encoded protein: CASSWVTTGTGRSPLHF.